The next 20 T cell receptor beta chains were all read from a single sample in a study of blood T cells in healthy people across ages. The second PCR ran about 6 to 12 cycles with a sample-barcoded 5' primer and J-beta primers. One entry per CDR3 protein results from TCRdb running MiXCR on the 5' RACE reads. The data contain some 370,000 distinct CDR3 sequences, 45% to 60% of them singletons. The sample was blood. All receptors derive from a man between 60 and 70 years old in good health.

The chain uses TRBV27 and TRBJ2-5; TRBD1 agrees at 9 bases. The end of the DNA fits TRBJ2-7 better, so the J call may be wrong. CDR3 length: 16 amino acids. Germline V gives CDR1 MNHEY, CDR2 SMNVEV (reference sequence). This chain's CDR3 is CASSFKAWDRVSEQYF. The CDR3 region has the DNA TGTGCCAGCAGCTTTAAAGCCTGGGACAGGGTGAGCGAGCAGTACTTC.

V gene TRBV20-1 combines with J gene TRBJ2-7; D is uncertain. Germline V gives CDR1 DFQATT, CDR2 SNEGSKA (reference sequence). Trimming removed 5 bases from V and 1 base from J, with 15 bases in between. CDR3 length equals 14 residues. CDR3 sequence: CSAGSTIVSYEQYF. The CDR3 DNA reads TGCAGTGCTGGAAGCACAATCGTATCCTACGAGCAGTACTTC.

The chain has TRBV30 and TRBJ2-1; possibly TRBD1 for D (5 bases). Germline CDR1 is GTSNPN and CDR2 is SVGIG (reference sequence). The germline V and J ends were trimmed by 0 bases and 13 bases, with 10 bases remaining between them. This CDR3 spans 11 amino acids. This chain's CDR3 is CAWSVVRGQFF. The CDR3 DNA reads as TGTGCCTGGAGTGTTGTAAGGGGACAGTTCTTC.

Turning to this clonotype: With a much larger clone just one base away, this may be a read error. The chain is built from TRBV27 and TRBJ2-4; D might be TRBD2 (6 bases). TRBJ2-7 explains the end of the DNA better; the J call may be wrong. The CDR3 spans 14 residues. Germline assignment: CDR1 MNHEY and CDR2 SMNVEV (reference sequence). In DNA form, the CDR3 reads TGTGCCAGCAGTTCCGGACTAACCGTATACGAGCAGTACTTC. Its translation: CASSSGLTVYEQYF.

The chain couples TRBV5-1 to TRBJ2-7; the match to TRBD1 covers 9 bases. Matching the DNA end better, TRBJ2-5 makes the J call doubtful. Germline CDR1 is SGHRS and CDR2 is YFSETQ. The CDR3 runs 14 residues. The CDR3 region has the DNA TGCGCCAGCAGCTTTGGGACAGGGAAAGAGACCCAGTACTTC. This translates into CASSFGTGKETQYF.

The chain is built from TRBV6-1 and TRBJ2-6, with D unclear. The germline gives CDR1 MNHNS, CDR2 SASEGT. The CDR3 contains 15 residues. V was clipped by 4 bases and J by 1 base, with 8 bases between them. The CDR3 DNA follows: TGTGCCAGCAGTGTGAAAGGGTCTGGGGCCAACGTCCTGACTTTC. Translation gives CASSVKGSGANVLTF.

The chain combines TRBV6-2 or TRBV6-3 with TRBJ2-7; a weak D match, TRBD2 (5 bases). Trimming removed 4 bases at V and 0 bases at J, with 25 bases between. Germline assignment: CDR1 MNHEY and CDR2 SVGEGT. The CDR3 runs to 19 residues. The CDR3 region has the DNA TGTGCCAGCAGTTTCCGGGTAGCGCGAGCGGACCCGGACTCCTACGAGCAGTACTTC. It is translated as CASSFRVARADPDSYEQYF.

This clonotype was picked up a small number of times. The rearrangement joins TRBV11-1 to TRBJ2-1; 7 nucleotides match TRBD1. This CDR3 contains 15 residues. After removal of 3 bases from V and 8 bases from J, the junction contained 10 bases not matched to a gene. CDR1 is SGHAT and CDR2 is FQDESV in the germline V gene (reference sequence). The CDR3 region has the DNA TGTGCCAGCAGCTTGTCCACAGGGGATAGAGATGAGCAGTTCTTC. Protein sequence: CASSLSTGDRDEQFF.

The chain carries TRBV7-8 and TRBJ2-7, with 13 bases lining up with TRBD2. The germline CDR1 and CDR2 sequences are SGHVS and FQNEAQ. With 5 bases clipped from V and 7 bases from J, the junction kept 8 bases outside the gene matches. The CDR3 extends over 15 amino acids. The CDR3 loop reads CASSARLAGGLEQYF. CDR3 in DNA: TGTGCCAGCAGCGCAAGACTAGCGGGAGGTCTGGAGCAGTACTTC.

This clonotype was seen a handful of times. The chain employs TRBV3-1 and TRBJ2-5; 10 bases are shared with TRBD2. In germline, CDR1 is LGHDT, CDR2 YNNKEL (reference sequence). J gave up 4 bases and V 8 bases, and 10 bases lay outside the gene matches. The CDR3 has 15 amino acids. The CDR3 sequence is CASQGPLAGGETQYF. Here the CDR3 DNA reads TGTGCCAGCCAGGGGCCTTTAGCGGGAGGAGAGACCCAGTACTTC.

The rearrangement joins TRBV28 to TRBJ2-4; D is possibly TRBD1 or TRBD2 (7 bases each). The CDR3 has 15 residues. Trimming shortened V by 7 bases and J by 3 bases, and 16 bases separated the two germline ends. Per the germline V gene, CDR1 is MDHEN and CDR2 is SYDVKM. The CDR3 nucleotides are TGTGCCAGCACGGGGGGCAGGGGGGACAAAAACATTCAGTACTTC. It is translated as CASTGGRGDKNIQYF.

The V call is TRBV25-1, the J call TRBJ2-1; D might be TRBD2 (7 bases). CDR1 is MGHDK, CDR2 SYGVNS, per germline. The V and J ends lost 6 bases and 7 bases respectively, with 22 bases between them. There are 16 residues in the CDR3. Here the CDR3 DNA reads TGTGCCAGCAGCCCATTCCGATCGGGGGGCACGAATGAGCAGTTCTTC. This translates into CASSPFRSGGTNEQFF. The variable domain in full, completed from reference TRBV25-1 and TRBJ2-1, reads EADIYQTPRYLVIGTGKKITLECSQTMGHDKMYWYQQDPGMELHLIHYSYGVNSTEKGDLSSESTVSRIRTEHFPLTLESARPSHTSQYLCASSPFRSGGTNEQFFGPGTRLTVL.

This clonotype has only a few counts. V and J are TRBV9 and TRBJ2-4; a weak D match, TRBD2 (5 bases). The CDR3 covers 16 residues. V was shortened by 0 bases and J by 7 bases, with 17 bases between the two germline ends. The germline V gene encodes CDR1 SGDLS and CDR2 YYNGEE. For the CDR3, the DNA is TGTGCCAGCAGCGTAGGTGTGCGGGCGGCGGATAACATTCAGTACTTC. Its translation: CASSVGVRAADNIQYF.

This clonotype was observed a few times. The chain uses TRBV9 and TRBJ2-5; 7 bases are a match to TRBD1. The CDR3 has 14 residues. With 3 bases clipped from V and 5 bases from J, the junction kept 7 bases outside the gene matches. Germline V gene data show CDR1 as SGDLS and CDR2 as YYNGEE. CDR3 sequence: CASSATTGRETQYF. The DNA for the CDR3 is TGTGCCAGCAGCGCAACGACAGGGCGGGAGACCCAGTACTTC.

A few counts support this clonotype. This CDR3 is CASSQRGVHNEQFF. Here the CDR3 DNA reads TGTGCCAGCAGCCAACGCGGGGTACACAATGAGCAGTTCTTC. The V gene is TRBV7-9, the J gene TRBJ2-1; TRBD2 might be the D (6 bases). From germline, CDR1 is SEHNR and CDR2 FQNEAQ (reference sequence). The V end was cut by 5 bases, the J end by 5 bases, with 13 bases between. There are 14 residues in the CDR3.

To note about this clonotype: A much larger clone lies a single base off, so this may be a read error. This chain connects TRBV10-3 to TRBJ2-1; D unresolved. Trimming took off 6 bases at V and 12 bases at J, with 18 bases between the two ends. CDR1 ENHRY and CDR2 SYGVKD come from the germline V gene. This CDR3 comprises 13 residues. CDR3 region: CAIRRPDEKGQFF. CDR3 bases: TGTGCCATCAGGAGACCCGATGAAAAGGGGCAGTTCTTC.

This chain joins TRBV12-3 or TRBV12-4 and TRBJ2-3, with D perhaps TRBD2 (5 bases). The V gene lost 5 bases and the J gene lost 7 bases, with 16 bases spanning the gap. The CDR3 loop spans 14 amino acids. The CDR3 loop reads CASSPRELGNTQYF. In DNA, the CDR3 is TGTGCCAGCAGTCCTAGGGAGTTGGGAAATACGCAGTATTTT.

CDR3 DNA sequence: TGTGCCAGCAGGGGGGGGAGTGTAGAGACCCAGTACTTC. Translating gives CASRGGSVETQYF. The chain carries TRBV2 and TRBJ2-5; 7 bases are a match to TRBD2. Unmatched junction bases numbered 5, after V lost 6 bases and J lost 4 bases. CDR3 length equals 13 residues. Germline V lookup: CDR1 SNHLY, CDR2 FYNNEI.

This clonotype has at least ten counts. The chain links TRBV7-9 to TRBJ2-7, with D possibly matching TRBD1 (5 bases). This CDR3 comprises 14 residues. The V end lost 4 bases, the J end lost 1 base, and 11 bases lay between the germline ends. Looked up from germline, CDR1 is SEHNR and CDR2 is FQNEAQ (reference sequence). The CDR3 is CASSSLAGSYEQYF. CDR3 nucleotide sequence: TGTGCCAGCAGCTCATTAGCAGGGTCCTACGAGCAGTACTTC. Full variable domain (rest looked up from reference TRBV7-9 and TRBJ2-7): DTGVSQNPRHKITKRGQNVTFRCDPISEHNRLYWYRQTLGQGPEFLTYFQNEAQLEKSRLLSDRFSAERPKGSFSTLEIQRTEQGDSAMYLCASSSLAGSYEQYFGPGTRLTVT.

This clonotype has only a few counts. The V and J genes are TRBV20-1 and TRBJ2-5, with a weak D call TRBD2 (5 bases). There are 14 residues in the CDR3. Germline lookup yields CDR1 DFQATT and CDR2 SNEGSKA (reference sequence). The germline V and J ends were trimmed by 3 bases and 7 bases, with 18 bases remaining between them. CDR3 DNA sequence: TGCAGTGCTAGCCCGGGATACGCCGCGGGGACCCAGTACTTC. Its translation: CSASPGYAAGTQYF.